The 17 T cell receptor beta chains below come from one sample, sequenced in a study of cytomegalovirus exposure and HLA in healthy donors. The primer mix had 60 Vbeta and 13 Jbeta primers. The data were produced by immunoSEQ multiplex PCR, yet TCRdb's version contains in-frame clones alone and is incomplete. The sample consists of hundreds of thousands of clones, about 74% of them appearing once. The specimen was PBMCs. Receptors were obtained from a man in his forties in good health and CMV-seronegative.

The CDR3 sequence is CAWTHRNSPLHF. Here the CDR3 DNA reads TGTGCCTGGACCCATCGGAATTCACCCCTCCACTTT. The chain employs TRBV30 and TRBJ1-6; D is uncertain. The CDR3 consists of 12 residues. V was shortened by 4 bases and J by 7 bases, with 8 bases between the two germline ends. The germline gives CDR1 GTSNPN, CDR2 SVGIG (reference sequence).

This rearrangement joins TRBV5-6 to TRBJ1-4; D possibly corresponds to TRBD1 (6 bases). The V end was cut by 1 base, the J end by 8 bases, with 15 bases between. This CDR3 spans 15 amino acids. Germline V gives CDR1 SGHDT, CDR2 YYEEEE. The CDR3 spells CASSLLAQGNEKLFF. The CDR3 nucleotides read TGTGCCAGCAGCTTGTTAGCGCAGGGGAACGAAAAACTGTTTTTT.

The CDR3 protein is CASSQEWRTSEEKLFF. The CDR3 DNA reads as TGCGCCAGCAGCCAAGAGTGGAGGACTTCAGAGGAAAAACTGTTTTTT. The chain joins TRBV4-3 to TRBJ1-4; no definite D call. The CDR3 extends over 16 amino acids. The germline V and J ends were trimmed by 0 bases and 8 bases, with 16 bases remaining between them. The germline gives CDR1 LGHNA, CDR2 YSLEER.

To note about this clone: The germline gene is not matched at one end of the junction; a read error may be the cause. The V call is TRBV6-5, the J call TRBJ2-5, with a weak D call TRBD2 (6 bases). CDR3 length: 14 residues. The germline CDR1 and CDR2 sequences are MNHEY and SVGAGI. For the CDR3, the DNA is TGTGCCAGCAGCCGCGGAGGGCGTCAAGAGACCCGGTACTTC. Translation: CASSRGGRQETRYF.

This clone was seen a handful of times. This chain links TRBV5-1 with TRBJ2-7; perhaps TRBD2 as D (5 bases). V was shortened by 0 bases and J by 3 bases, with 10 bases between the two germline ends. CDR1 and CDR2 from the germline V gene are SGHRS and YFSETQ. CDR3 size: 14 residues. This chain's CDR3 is CASSLGAAVYEQYF. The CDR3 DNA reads TGCGCCAGCAGCTTGGGAGCGGCGGTCTACGAGCAGTACTTC.

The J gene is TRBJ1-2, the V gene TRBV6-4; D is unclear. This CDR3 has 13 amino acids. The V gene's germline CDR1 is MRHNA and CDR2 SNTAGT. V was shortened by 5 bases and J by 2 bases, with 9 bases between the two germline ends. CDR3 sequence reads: CASSPEGNYGYTF. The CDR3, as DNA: TGTGCCAGCAGTCCAGAGGGAAACTATGGCTACACCTTC.

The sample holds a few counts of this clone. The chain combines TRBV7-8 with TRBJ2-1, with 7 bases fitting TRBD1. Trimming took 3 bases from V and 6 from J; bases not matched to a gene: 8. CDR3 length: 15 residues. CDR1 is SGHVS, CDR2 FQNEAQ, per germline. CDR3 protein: CASSLAPYRGNEQFF. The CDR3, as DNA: TGTGCCAGCAGCTTGGCGCCCTACAGGGGCAATGAGCAGTTCTTC.

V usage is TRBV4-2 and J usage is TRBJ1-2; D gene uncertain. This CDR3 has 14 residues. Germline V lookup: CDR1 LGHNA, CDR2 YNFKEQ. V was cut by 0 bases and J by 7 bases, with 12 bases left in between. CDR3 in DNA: TGTGCCAGCAGCCAAGATACGTCCGAGGGTGGCTACACCTTC. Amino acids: CASSQDTSEGGYTF.

CDR3 protein: CASSTFDSNQPQHF. Here the CDR3 DNA reads TGTGCCAGCAGCACTTTCGATAGCAATCAGCCCCAGCATTTT. The chain employs TRBV2 and TRBJ1-5, with unresolved D. V was clipped by 6 bases and J by 0 bases, with 9 bases between them. CDR1 and CDR2 from the germline V gene are SNHLY and FYNNEI. The CDR3 runs 14 residues.

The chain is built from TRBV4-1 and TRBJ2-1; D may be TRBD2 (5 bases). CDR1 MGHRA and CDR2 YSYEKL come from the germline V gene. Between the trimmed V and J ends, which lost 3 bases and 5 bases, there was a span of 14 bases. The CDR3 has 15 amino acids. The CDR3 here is CASSQRVNGHNEQFF. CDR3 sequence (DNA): TGCGCCAGCAGCCAGAGGGTGAACGGCCACAATGAGCAGTTCTTC.

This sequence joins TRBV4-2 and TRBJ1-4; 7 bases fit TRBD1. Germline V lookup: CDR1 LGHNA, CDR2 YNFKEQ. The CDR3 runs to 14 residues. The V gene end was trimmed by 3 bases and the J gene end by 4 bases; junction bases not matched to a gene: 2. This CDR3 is CASSHQGGNEKLFF. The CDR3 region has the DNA TGTGCCAGCAGCCACCAGGGGGGTAATGAAAAACTGTTTTTT.

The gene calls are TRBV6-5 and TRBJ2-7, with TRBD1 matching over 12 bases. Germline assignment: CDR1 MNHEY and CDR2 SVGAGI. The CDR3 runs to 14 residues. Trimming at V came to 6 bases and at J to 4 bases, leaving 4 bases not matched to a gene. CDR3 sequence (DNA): TGTGCCAGCAGCCTGGGACAGGGGGCGTACGAGCAGTACTTC. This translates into CASSLGQGAYEQYF.

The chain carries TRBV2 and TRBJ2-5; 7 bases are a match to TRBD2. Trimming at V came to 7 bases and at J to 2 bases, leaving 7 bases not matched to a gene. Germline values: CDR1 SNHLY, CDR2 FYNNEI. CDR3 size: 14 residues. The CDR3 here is CASKLRERQETQYF. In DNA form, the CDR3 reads TGTGCCAGCAAGTTGCGGGAGCGTCAAGAGACCCAGTACTTC.

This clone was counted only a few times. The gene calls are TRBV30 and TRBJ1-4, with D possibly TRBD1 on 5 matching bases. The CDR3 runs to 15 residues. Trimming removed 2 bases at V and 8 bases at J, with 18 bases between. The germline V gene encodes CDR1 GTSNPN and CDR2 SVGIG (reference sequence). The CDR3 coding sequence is TGTGCCTGGAGTATTGGGGCAGCGTCCCGGGAAAAACTGTTTTTT. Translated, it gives CAWSIGAASREKLFF.

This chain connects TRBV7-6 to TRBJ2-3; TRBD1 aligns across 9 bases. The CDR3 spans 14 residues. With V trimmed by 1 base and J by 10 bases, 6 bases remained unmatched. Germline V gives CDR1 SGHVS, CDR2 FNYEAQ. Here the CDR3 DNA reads TGTGCCAGCAGCTTAGACGACAGGGGGAGCGCGCAGTATTTT. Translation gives CASSLDDRGSAQYF.

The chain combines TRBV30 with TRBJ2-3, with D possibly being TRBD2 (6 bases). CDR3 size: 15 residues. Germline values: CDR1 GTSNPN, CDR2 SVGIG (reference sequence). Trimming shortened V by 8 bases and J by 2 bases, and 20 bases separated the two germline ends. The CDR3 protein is CASVFGAGATDTQYF. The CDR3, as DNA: TGTGCCAGTGTTTTCGGAGCGGGCGCCACAGATACGCAGTATTTT.

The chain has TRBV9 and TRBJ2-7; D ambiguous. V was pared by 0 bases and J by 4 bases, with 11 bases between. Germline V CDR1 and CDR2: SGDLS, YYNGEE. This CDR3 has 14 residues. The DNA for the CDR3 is TGTGCCAGCAGCGTAGGCGGCCAGAAATACGAGCAGTACTTC. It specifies CASSVGGQKYEQYF.